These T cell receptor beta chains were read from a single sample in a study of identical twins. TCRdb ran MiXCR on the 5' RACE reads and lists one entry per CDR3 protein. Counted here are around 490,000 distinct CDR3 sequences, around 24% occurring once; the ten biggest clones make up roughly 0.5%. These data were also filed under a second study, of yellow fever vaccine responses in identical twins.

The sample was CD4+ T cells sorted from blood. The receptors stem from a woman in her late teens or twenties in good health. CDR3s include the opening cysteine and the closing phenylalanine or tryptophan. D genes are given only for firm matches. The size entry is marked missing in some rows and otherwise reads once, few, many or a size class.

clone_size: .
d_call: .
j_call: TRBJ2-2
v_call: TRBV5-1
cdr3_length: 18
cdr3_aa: CASSLKALSWGNTGELFF
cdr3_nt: TGCGCCAGCAGCTTGAAGGCCCTGAGCTGGGGGAACACCGGGGAGCTGTTTTTT

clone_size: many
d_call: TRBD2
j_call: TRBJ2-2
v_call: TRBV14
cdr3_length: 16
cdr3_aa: CASSRTSGSYTGELFF
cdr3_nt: TGTGCCAGCAGTAGGACTAGCGGGAGCTACACCGGGGAGCTGTTTTTT

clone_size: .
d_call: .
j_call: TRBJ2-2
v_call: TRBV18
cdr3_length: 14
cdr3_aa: CASSPLSVTGELFF
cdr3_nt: TGTGCCAGCTCACCACTTTCGGTAACCGGGGAGCTGTTTTTT

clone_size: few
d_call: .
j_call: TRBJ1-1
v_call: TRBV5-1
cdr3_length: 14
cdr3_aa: CASKPQTTTTEAFF
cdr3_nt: TGCGCCAGCAAACCTCAGACAACTACGACTGAAGCTTTCTTT

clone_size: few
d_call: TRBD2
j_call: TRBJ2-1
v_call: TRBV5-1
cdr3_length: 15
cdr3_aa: CASSSTSGIKNEQFF
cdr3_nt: TGCGCCAGCAGCTCGACTAGCGGGATTAAGAATGAGCAGTTCTTC

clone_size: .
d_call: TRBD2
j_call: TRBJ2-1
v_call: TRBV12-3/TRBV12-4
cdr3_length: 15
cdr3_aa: CASSLTSGEYNEQFF
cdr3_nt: TGTGCCAGCAGTTTAACTAGCGGGGAATACAATGAGCAGTTCTTC

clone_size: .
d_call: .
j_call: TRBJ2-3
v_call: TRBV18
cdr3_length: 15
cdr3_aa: CASSPKDRSTDTQYF
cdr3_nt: TGTGCCAGCTCACCTAAAGACCGAAGCACAGATACGCAGTATTTT

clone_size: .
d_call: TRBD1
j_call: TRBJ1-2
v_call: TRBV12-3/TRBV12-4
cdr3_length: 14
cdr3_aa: CASSPRGQNYGYTF
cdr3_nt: TGTGCCAGCAGTCCCAGGGGACAGAACTATGGCTACACCTTC

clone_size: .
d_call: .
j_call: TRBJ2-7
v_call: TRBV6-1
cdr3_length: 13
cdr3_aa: CASTPDGRGEQYF
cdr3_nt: TGTGCCAGCACCCCCGACGGGAGAGGAGAGCAGTACTTC

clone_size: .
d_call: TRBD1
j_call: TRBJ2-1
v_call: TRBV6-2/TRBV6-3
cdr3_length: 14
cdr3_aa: CASRSGQGSSEQFF
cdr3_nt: TGTGCCAGCAGGTCGGGACAGGGGTCAAGCGAGCAGTTCTTC

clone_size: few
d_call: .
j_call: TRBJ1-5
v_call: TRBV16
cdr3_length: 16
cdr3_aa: CASSESQGLGNQPQHF
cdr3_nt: TGTGCCAGCAGCGAATCCCAGGGGTTGGGAAATCAGCCCCAGCATTTT

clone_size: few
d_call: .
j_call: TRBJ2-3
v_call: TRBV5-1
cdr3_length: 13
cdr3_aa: CASSLGYADTQYF
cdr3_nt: TGCGCCAGCAGCTTGGGTTACGCAGATACGCAGTATTTT

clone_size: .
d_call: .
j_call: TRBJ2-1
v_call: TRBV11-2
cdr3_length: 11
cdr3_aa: CASSLGYAQFF
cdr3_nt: TGTGCCAGCAGCTTAGGGTATGCGCAGTTCTTC

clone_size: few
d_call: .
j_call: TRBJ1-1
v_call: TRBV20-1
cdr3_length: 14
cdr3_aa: CSAFPGRMNTEAFF
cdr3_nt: TGCAGTGCTTTCCCGGGACGGATGAACACTGAAGCTTTCTTT

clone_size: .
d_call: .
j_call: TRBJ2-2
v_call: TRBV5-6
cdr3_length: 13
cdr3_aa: CASSLTSSGELFF
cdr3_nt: TGTGCCAGCAGCTTAACTAGCTCCGGGGAGCTGTTTTTT

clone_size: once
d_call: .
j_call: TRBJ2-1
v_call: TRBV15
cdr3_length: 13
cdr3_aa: CATSRERLNEQFF
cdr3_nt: TGTGCCACCAGCAGAGAGAGACTCAATGAGCAGTTCTTC

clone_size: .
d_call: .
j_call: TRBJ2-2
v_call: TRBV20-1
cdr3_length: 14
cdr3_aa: CSARDGSGGGELFF
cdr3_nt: TGCAGTGCTAGAGATGGGAGTGGCGGCGGGGAGCTGTTTTTT

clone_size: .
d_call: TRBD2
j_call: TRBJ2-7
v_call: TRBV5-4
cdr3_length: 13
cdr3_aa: CASRQAGGYEQYF
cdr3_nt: TGTGCCAGCAGACAAGCGGGGGGCTACGAGCAGTACTTC

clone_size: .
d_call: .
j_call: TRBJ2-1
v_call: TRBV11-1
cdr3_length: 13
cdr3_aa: CASSIGSYNEQFF
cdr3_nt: TGTGCCAGCAGCATAGGGTCCTACAATGAGCAGTTCTTC

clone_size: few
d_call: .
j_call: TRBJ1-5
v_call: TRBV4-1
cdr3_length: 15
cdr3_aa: CASSQGRGENQPQHF
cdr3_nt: TGCGCCAGCAGCCAAGGCAGGGGTGAGAATCAGCCCCAGCATTTT

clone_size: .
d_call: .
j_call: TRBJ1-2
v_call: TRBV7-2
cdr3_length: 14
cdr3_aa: CASSYRDGSYGYTF
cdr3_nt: TGTGCCAGCAGCTACCGCGACGGATCCTATGGCTACACCTTC

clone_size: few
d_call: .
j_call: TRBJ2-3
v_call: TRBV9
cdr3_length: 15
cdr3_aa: CASSVRGLTGDTQYF
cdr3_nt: TGTGCCAGCAGCGTTCGTGGCCTCACGGGGGATACGCAGTATTTT

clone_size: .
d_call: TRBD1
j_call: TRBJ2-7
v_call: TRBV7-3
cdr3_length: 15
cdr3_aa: CASSLQGSGPYEQYF
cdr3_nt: TGTGCCAGCAGCCTACAGGGGAGTGGCCCCTACGAGCAGTACTTC

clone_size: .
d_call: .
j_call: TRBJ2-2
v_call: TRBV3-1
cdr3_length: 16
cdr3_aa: CASSQVLGTNTGELFF
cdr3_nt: TGTGCCAGCAGCCAAGTTCTGGGGACGAACACCGGGGAGCTGTTTTTT

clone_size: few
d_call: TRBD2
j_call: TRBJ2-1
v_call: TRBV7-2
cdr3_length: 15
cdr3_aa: CASSLASGSGDEQFF
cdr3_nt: TGTGCCAGCAGCTTAGCAAGCGGGAGTGGGGATGAGCAGTTCTTC

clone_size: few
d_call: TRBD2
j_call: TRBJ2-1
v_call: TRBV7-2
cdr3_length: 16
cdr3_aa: CASSLAASGGINEQFF
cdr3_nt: TGTGCCAGCAGCTTAGCGGCTAGCGGGGGAATCAATGAGCAGTTCTTC

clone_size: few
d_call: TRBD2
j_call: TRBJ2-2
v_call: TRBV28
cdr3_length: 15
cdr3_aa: CASSFRGAGTGELFF
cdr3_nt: TGTGCCAGCAGTTTTCGGGGAGCGGGGACCGGGGAGCTGTTTTTT

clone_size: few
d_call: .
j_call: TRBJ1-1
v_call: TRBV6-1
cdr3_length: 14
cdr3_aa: CASLLQAANTEAFF
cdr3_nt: TGTGCCAGCCTATTACAAGCGGCGAACACTGAAGCTTTCTTT

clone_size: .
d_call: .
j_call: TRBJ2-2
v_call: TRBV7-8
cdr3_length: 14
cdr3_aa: CASSTSTVTGELFF
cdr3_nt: TGTGCCAGCAGCACATCGACAGTAACCGGGGAGCTGTTTTTT

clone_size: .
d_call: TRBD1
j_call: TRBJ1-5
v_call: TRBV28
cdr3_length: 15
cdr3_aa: CASSFSGGANQPQHF
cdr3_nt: TGTGCCAGCAGTTTTTCAGGGGGCGCGAATCAGCCCCAGCATTTT

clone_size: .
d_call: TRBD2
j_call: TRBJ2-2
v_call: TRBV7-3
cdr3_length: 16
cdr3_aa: CATSLAGAGNTGELFF
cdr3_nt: TGTGCCACCTCTTTAGCGGGAGCGGGGAACACCGGGGAGCTGTTTTTT

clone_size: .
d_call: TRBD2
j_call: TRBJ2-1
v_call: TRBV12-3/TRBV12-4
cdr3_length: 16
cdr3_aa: CASSLARGLGNNEQFF
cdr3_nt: TGTGCCAGCAGTTTAGCGCGCGGACTAGGAAACAATGAGCAGTTCTTC